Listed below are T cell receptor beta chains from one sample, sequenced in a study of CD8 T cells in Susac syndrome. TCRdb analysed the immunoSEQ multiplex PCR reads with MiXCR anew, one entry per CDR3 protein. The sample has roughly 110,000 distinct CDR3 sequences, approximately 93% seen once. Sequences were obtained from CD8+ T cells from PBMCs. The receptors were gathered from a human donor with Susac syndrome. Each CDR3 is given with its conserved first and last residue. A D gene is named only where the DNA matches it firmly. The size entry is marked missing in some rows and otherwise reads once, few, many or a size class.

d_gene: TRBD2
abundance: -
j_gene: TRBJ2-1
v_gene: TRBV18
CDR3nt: TGTGCCAGCTCACCACCAACTAGCGGGGACAATGAGCAGTTCTTC
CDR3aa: CASSPPTSGDNEQFF

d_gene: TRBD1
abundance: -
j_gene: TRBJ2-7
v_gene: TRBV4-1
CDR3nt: TGCGCCAGCAGCCAGGGGGACAGGGTAGGAGAGCAGTACTTC
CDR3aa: CASSQGDRVGEQYF

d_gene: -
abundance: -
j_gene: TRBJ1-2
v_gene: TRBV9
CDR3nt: TGTGCCAGCAGTTCCGGGGTACATGGCTACACCTTC
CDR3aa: CASSSGVHGYTF

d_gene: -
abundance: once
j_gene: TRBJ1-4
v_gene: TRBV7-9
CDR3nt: TGTGCCAGCAGCTCCCCAATGGCGGGGACTAATGAAAAACTGTTTTTT
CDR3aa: CASSSPMAGTNEKLFF

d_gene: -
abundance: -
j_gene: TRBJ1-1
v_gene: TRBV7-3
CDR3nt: TGTGCCAGCAGCTTAACCCCGACAGAGAACACTGAAGCTTTCTTT
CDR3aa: CASSLTPTENTEAFF

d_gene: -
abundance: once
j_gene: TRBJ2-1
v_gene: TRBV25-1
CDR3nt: TGTGCCAGCAGTGATTCAGGTTTTAATGAGCAGTTCTTC
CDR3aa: CASSDSGFNEQFF

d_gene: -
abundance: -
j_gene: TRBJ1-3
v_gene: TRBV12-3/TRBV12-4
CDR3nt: TGTGCCAGCCTACCTGTCTCTGGAAACACCATATATTTT
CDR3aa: CASLPVSGNTIYF

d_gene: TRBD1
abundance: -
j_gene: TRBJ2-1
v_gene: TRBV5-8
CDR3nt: TGTGCCAGCAGCTTGGAGGGGGCAGAGCAGTTCTTC
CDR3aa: CASSLEGAEQFF

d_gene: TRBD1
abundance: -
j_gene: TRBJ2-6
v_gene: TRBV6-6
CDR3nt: TGTGCCAGCGCCCTGGGCAGGGGGTACAAGGCCAACGTCCTGACTTTC
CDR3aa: CASALGRGYKANVLTF

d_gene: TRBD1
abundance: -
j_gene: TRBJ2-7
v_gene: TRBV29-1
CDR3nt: TGCAGCGTTGAAGATACGGGACAGGGGGGCTACGAGCAGTACTTC
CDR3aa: CSVEDTGQGGYEQYF

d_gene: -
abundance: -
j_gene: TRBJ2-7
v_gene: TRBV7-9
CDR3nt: TGTGCCAGCAGCTTAGGGACTTCTCCCGGCGAGCAGTACTTC
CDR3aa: CASSLGTSPGEQYF

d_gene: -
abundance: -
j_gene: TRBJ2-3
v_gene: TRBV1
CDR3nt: TGCACCAGCAGCCAACTACCCTCCGATACGCAGTATTTT
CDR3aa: CTSSQLPSDTQYF

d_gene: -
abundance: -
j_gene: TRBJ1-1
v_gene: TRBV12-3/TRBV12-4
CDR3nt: TGTGCCAGCAGCCCCTCAACTACTGAAGCTTTCTTT
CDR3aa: CASSPSTTEAFF

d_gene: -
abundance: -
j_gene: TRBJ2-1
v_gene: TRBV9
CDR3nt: TGTGCCAGCAGCGTAGGGCCAAGCTCCTACAATGAGCAGTTCTTC
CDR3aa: CASSVGPSSYNEQFF

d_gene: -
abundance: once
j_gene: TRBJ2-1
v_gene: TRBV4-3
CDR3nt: TGCGCCAGCAGCCCCTCCCGGGATCCATCCTACAATGAGCAGTTCTTC
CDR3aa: CASSPSRDPSYNEQFF

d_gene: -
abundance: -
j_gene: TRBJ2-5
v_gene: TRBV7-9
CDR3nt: TGTGCCAGCAGCTACCCAGGGAAAGAGACCCAGTACTTC
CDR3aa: CASSYPGKETQYF

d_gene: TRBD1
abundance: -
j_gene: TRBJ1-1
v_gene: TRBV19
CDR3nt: TGTGCCAGTAGTGCGTGGACAGGTATGAACACTGAAGCTTTCTTT
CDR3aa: CASSAWTGMNTEAFF

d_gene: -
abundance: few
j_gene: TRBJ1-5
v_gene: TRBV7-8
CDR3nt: TGTGCCAGCAGCTCTGGACGCAATCAGCCCCAGCATTTT
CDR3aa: CASSSGRNQPQHF

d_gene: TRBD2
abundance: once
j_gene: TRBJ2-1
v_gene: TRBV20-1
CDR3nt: TGCAGTGCTAGAGGCAGCGGGGGCAGCAATGAGCAGTTCTTC
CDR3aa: CSARGSGGSNEQFF

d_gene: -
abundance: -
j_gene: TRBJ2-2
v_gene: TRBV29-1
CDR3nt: TGCAGCGCCCGGATGGGCAACACCGGGGAGCTGTTTTTT
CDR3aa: CSARMGNTGELFF

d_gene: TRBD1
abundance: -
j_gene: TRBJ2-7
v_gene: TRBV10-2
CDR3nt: TGCGCCAGCAGTGAGTCGGCGACAGGGCTCGAGCAGTACTTC
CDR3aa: CASSESATGLEQYF

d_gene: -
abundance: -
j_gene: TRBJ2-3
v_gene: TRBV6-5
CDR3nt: TGTGCCAGCAGTTACTCGAGGGGGGGGTCAGATACGCAGTATTTT
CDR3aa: CASSYSRGGSDTQYF

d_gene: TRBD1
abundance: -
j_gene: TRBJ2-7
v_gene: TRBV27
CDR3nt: TGTGCCAGCAGTTTCGGGACAGGCGGTAACGAGCAGTACTTC
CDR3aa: CASSFGTGGNEQYF

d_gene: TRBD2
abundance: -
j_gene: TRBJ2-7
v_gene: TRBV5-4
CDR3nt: TGTGCCAGCAGCCATCGTGCGGGGGGAGTCGACGAGCAGTACTTC
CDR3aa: CASSHRAGGVDEQYF

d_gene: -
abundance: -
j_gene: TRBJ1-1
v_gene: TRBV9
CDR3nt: TGTGCCAGCAGTGGCCCAGTTGACACTGAAGCTTTCTTT
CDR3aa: CASSGPVDTEAFF

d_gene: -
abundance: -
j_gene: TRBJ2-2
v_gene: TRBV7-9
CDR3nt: TGTGCCACAAACGCGGGTGGCGGAGCGAACACCGGGGAGCTGTTTTTT
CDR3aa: CATNAGGGANTGELFF

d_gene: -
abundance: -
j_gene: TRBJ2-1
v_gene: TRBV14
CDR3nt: TGTGCCAGCAGCCAAGATGCCGGGGCCAATGAGCAGTTCTTC
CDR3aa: CASSQDAGANEQFF

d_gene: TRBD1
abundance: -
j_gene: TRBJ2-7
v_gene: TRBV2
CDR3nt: TGTGCCAGCAGTGAGGACGTTCCGAGACAGGGTTACTACGAGCAGTACTTC
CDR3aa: CASSEDVPRQGYYEQYF

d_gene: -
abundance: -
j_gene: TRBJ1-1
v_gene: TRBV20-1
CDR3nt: TGCAGTGCTAGTCACAGGGACCTACACACTGAAGCTTTCTTT
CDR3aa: CSASHRDLHTEAFF

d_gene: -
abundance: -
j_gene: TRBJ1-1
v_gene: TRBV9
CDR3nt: TGTGCCAGCACTGAATCGGGCAGTTGGGGCACTGAAGCTTTCTTT
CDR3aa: CASTESGSWGTEAFF

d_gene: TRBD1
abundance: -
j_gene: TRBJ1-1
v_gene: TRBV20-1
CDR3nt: TGCAGTGCTAGTGGGAGACAGGGACCCACTGAAGCTTTCTTT
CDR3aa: CSASGRQGPTEAFF

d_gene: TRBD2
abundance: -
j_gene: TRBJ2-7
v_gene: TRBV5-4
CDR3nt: TGTGCCAGCAGCTCTGGAGCGGGGGTTACGGACGAGCAGTACTTC
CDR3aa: CASSSGAGVTDEQYF

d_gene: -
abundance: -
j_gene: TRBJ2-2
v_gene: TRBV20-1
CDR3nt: TGCAGTGCTAGGGCCCACAAAGGCACCGGGGAGCTGTTTTTT
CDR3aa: CSARAHKGTGELFF

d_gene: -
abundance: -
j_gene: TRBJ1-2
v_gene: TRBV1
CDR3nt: TGCACCAGCAGCCGCCTGCGGGGAGCTAACTATGGCTACACCTTC
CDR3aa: CTSSRLRGANYGYTF

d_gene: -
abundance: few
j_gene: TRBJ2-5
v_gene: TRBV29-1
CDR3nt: TGCAGCGTTGAATGGGGGGGGCGTGAGACCCAGTACTTC
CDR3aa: CSVEWGGRETQYF

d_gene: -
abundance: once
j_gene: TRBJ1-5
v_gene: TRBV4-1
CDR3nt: TGCGCCAGCAGCCGGCAGCCGGGGGAAGCTTGGAATCAGCCCCAGCATTTT
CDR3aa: CASSRQPGEAWNQPQHF

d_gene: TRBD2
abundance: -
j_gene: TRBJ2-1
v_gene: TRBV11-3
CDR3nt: TGTGCCAGCAGCTCGGGGGGATGGAGCAGTGTCAATGAGCAGTTCTTC
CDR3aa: CASSSGGWSSVNEQFF

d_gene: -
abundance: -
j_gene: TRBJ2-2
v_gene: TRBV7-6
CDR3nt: TGTGCCAGCAGCTTCAACGGGGAGCTGTTTTTT
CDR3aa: CASSFNGELFF

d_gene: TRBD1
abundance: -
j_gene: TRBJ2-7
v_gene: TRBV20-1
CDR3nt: TGCAGTGCTAAATTGGAGAGACAGGGTGTTTTCTACGAGCAGTACTTC
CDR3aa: CSAKLERQGVFYEQYF

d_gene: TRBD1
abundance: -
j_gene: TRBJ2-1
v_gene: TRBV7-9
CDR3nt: TGTGCCAGCACCATGACAGGGATCTACAATGAGCAGTTCTTC
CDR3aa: CASTMTGIYNEQFF

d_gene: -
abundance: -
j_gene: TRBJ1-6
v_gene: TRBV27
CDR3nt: TGTGCCAGCAGTTTATCGATGGGGGGCGGTTCACCCCTCCACTTT
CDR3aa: CASSLSMGGGSPLHF

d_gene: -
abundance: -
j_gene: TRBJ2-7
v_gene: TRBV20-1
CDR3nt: TGCAGTGCTAGAGCTGGTCCATTTTCGTCCTACGAGCAGTACTTC
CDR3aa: CSARAGPFSSYEQYF

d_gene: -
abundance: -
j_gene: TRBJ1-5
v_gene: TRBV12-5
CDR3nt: TGTGCTAGTGCTCTAGGGACGCCCCAGCATTTT
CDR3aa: CASALGTPQHF

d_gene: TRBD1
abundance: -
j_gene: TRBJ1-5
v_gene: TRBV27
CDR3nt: TGTGCCAGCAGGACAGGGGTGGATCAGCCCCAGCATTTT
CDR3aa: CASRTGVDQPQHF

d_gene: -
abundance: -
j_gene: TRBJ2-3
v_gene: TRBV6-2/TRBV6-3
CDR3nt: TGTGCCAGCAGTGGGACTTCCTACACAGATACGCAGTATTTT
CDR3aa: CASSGTSYTDTQYF

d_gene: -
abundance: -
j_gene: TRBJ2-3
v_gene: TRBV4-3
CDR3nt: TGCGCCAGCAGCCAAGAGAGGGTAGCGGGCACAGATACGCAGTATTTT
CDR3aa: CASSQERVAGTDTQYF

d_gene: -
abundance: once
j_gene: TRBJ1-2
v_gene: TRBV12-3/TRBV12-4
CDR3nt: TGTGCCAGCAGGGTGGGAGGGTATGGCTACACCTTC
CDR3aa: CASRVGGYGYTF

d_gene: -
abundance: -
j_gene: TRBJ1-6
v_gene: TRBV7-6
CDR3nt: TGTGCCAGCAGCTTAGGTCTGATTGGAAATTCACCCCTCCACTTT
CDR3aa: CASSLGLIGNSPLHF

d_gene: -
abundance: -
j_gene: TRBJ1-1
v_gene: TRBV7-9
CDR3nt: TGTGCCAGCAGCTTAGATCGACAAGCTTTCTTT
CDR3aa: CASSLDRQAFF

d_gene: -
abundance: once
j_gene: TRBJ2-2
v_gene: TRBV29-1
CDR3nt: TGCAGCGTTGGAGAAAGTTCAGGCGGGGAGCTGTTTTTT
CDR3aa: CSVGESSGGELFF

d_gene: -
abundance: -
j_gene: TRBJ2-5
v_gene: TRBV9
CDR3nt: TGTGCCAGCAGCGTAGGGGGAACAGCTCAAGAGACCCAGTACTTC
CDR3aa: CASSVGGTAQETQYF

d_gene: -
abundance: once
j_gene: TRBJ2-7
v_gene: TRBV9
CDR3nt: TGTGCCAGCAGCACCTACGGGATTAACCGCTACGAGCAGTACTTC
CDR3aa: CASSTYGINRYEQYF

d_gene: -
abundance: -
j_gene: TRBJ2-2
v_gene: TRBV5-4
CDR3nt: TGTGCCAGCAGCAGCCCGGGCTCACGCGGGGAGCTGTTTTTT
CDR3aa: CASSSPGSRGELFF

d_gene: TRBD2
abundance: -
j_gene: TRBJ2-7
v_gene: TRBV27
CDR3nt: TGTGCCAGCAGTTTATACGGACTAGCGGGGGACGAGCAGTACTTC
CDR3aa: CASSLYGLAGDEQYF

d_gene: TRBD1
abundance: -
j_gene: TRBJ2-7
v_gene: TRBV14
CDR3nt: TGTGCCAGCAGCCAAGACCAGGGGGACAACTACGAGCAGTACTTC
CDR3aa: CASSQDQGDNYEQYF

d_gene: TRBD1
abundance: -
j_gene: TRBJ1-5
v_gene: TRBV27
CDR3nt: TGTGCCAGCAGTTTACAGGGGGCAGGGCAGCCCCAGCATTTT
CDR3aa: CASSLQGAGQPQHF

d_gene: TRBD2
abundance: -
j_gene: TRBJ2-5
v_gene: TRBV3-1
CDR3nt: TGTGCCAGCAGGCCGGGACTAGCGGACCAAGAGACCCAGTACTTC
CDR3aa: CASRPGLADQETQYF